These 6 T cell receptor beta chains share one sample of origin, sequenced in a study of PD-1 blockade in classical Hodgkin lymphoma. Sequencing was performed with immunoSEQ multiplex PCR; in TCRdb, only in-frame clones are kept and a portion is missing. The profile shows thousands of clones, about 86% of them singletons. There was relapse after autologous stem cell transplantation in every patient, and there was variation in brentuximab vedotin exposure. The sequences come from peripheral blood mononuclear cells (PBMCs), collected before the second cycle of nivolumab. The receptors shown here come from a human donor with classical Hodgkin lymphoma.

The chain recombines TRBV14 with TRBJ1-3; D gene unclear. V lost 1 base to trimming and J lost 12 bases, with 13 bases between them. The CDR3 is 13 residues long. CDR1 SGHDN and CDR2 FVKESK come from the germline V gene. CDR3 residues: CASSQALEAYIYF. The CDR3 nucleotides are TGTGCCAGCAGCCAAGCTTTAGAGGCGTACATATATTTT.

Of note for this clone: Within the sample, other DNA sequences also encode this same CDR3. The V gene is TRBV5-6, the J gene TRBJ2-3, with a weak D call TRBD1 (7 bases). Germline-derived CDR1 and CDR2 are SGHDT and YYEEEE. This CDR3 is built from 15 residues. With 5 bases removed from V and 0 bases from J, the gap between germline ends came to 13 bases. The CDR3 DNA sequence: TGTGCCAGCAGGGAGGGGACAGCTAGCACAGATACGCAGTATTTT. This translates into CASREGTASTDTQYF.

The V and J genes are TRBV5-4 and TRBJ1-2; 8 bases fit TRBD1. V shed 4 bases, J shed 7 bases, and the junction held 3 bases outside the gene matches. Germline lookup yields CDR1 SGHNT and CDR2 YYREEE (reference sequence). The CDR3 extends over 12 amino acids. CDR3 protein: CASSMDRVGYTF. The CDR3 nucleotides are TGTGCCAGCAGCATGGACAGGGTTGGCTACACCTTC.

The chain carries TRBV5-8 and TRBJ2-5; 10 nucleotides match TRBD1. The V gene's germline CDR1 is SGHTS and CDR2 YDEGEE. The length of the CDR3 is 16 residues. Unmatched junction bases numbered 4, after V lost 0 bases and J lost 2 bases. The CDR3 loop reads CASSLGQGARQETQYF. The CDR3 DNA follows: TGTGCCAGCAGCTTGGGACAGGGGGCGAGACAAGAGACCCAGTACTTC.

This clone was seen only once. The chain joins TRBV6-5 to TRBJ2-5; D might be TRBD1 or TRBD2, each matching 6 bases. Per the germline V gene, CDR1 is MNHEY and CDR2 is SVGAGI. The V end was cut by 2 bases, the J end by 5 bases, with 12 bases between. The CDR3 runs 14 residues. The CDR3 protein is CASSYKGGWETQYF. CDR3 in DNA: TGTGCCAGCAGTTACAAGGGGGGCTGGGAGACCCAGTACTTC.

The V call is TRBV6-1, the J call TRBJ1-2; perhaps TRBD1 as D (6 bases). The germline V and J ends were trimmed by 5 bases and 3 bases, with 16 bases remaining between them. Per germline, CDR1 MNHNS and CDR2 SASEGT. The CDR3 has 15 residues. CDR3 DNA sequence: TGTGCCAGCAGTAAGGAACAGGGTCTTTACTATGGCTACACCTTC. It specifies CASSKEQGLYYGYTF.